The T cell receptor (beta chain) described here comes from a study of regulatory T cells in long-lasting Graves disease. General study findings and limits: Public clonotype sharing was higher in persistent than newly diagnosed patients.

A remark on this clonotype: The target antigen is unknown.

Arm-PCR of CDR3 regions and iRepertoire HTBI primers were used to build TCR beta libraries. TCRdb independently ran MiXCR on the multiplex PCR reads; one entry per CDR3 protein. The repertoire holds 600,000 to 800,000 distinct CDR3 sequences, around 32% seen once, with 40% to 50% in the top ten. Specified time point: persistent/refractory GD, antithyroid drugs over 5 years with positive TRAb. PBMC-derived RNA was used for the TCR library. Staff drew around 8.5 milliliters of peripheral blood into EDTA tubes. V lost 5 bases and J lost 0, with 15 bases in between. Germline V gives CDR1 SGHKS, CDR2 YYEKEE (reference sequence). This CDR3 spans 16 amino acids.

The sample was peripheral blood mononuclear cells (PBMCs), taken when the disease was refractory, from a patient treated with antithyroid drugs. This receptor was taken from a female donor with Graves disease. This sequence joins TRBV5-5 and TRBJ1-5, with TRBD1 as a possible D gene (6 bases). CDR3 sequence reads: CASSSIDRNSNQPQHF. CDR3 DNA: TGTGCCAGCAGTTCGATCGACAGGAATAGCAATCAGCCCCAGCATTTT.